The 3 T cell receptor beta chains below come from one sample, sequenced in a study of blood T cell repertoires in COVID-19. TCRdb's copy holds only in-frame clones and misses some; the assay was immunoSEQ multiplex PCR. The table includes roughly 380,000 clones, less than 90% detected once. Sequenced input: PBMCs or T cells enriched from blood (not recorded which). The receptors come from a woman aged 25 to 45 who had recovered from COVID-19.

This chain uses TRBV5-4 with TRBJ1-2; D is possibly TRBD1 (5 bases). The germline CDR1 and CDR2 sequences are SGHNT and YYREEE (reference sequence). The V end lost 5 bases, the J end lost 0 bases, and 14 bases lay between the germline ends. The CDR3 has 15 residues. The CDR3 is CASREGLSANYGYTF. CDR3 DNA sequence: TGTGCCAGCAGGGAGGGGTTATCAGCTAACTATGGCTACACCTTC.

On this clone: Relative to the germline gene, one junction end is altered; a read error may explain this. The CDR3: CASSPGGRVKETQYF. The CDR3 bases are TGTGCTAGCAGTCCAGGAGGCCGGGTGAAAGAGACCCAGTACTTC. The V and J genes are TRBV7-7 and TRBJ2-5; the D gene is possibly TRBD2 (5 bases). Per germline, CDR1 SSHAT and CDR2 FNYEAQ (reference sequence). The CDR3 runs 15 residues. The variable domain in full, with the rest retrieved from reference TRBV7-7 and TRBJ2-5, is GAGVSQSPRYKVTKRGQDVTLRCDPISSHATLYWYQQALGQGPEFLTYFNYEAQPDKSGLPSDRFSAERPEGSISTLTIQRTEQRDSAMYRCASSPGGRVKETQYFGPGTRLLVL.

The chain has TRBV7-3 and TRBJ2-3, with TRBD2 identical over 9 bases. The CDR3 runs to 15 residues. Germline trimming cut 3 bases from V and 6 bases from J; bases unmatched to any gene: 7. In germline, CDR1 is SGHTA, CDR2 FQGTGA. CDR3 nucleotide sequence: TGTGCCAGCAGCTTTGGCGGGGGGGCCACGGATACGCAGTATTTT. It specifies CASSFGGGATDTQYF.